The clone carrying this TCR beta chain was observed a few times. This sample was included in a study of T-cell memory formation after mild COVID-19. Using constant-segment primers, 5'RACE produced TCR alpha and TCR beta cDNA libraries carrying sample barcodes and UMIs. TCRdb redid the calling of the 5' RACE reads with MiXCR, one entry per CDR3 protein. The sample consists of nearly 250,000 distinct CDR3 sequences, over 15% of them appearing once. In germline, CDR1 is MGHRA, CDR2 YSYEKL. V lost 1 base and J lost 4, with 13 bases in between. The CDR3 has 15 residues. The V call is TRBV4-1, the J call TRBJ1-2; D may be TRBD1 (5 bases). The sample taken for sequencing was PBMCs or a T cell subset sorted from them (not recorded which). This receptor was obtained from an adult woman who had mild COVID-19 (a few samples of this study predate the infection). Cell type and time point are not known. The CDR3 loop is CASSQVPRAGYGYTF. The CDR3 DNA reads as TGCGCCAGCAGCCAAGTCCCCAGGGCCGGCTATGGCTACACCTTC.